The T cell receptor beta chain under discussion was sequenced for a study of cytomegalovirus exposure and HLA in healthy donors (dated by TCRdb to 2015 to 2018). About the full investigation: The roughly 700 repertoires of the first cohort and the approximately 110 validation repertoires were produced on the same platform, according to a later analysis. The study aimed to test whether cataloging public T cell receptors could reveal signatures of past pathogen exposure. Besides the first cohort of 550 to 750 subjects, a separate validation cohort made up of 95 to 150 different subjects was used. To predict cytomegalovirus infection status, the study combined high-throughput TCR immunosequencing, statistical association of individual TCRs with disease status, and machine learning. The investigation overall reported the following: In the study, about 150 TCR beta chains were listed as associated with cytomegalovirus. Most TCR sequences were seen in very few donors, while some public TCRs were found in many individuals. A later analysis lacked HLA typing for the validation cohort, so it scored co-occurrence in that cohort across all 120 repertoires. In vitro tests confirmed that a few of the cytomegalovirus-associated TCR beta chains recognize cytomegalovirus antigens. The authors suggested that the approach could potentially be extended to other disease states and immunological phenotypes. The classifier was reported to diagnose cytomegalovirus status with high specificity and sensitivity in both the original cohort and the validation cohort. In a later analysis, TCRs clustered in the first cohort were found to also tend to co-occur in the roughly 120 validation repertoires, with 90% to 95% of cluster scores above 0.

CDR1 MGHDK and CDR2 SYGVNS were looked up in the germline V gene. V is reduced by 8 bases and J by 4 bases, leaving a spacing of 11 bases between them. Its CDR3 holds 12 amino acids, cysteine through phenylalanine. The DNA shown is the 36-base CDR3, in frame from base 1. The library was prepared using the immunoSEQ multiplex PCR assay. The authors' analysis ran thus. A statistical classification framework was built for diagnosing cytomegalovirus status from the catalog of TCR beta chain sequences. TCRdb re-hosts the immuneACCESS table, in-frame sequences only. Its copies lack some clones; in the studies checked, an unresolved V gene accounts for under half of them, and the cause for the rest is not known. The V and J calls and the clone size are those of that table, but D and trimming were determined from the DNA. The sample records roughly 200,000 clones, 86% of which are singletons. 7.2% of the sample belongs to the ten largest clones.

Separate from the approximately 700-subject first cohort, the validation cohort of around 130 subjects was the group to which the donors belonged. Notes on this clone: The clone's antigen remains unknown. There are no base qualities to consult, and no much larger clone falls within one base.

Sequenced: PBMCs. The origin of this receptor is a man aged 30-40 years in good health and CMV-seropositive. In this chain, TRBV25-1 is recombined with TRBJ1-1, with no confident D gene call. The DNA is TGTGCCAGCTCCCCTGCGGGCACTGAAGCTTTCTTT. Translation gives CASSPAGTEAFF.